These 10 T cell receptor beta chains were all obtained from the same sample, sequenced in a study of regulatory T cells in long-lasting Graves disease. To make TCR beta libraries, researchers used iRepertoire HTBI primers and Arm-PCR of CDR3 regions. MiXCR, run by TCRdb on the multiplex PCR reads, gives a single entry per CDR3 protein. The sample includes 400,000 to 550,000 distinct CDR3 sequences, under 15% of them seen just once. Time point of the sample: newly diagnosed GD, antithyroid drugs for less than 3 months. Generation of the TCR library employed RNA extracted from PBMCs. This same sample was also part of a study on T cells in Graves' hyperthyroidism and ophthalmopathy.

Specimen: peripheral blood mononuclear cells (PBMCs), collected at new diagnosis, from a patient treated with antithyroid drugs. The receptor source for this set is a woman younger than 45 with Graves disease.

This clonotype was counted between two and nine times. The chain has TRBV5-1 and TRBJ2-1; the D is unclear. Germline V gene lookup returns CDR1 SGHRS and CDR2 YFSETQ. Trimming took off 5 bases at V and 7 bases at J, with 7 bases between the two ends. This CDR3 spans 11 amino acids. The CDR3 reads CASRYDNEQFF. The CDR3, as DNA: TGCGCCAGCAGGTATGATAATGAGCAGTTCTTC.

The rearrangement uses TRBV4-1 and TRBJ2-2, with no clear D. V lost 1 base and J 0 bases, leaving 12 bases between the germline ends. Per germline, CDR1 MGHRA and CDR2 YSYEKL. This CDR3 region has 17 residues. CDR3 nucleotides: TGCGCCAGCAGCCAAGTTGCTCTACCTTCGAACACCGGGGAGCTGTTTTTT. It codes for CASSQVALPSNTGELFF.

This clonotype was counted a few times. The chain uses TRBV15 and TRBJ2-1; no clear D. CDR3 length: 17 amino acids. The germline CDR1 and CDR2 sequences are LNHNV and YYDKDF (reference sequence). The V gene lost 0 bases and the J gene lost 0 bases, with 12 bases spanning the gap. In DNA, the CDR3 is TGTGCCACCAGCAGAGATAGTGCGTTTAGCTCCTACAATGAGCAGTTCTTC. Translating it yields CATSRDSAFSSYNEQFF.

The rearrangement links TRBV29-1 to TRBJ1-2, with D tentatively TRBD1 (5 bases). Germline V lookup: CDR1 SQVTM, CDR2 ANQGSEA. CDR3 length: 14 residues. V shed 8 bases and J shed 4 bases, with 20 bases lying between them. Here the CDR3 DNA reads TGCAGCATTGGTTCGCAGGGTAGATTCTATGGCTACACCTTC. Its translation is CSIGSQGRFYGYTF. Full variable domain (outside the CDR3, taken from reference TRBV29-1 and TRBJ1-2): SAVISQKPSRDICQRGTSLTIQCQVDSQVTMMFWYRQQPGQSLTLIATANQGSEATYESGFVIDKFPISRPNLTFSTLTVSNMSPEDSSIYLCSIGSQGRFYGYTFGSGTRLTVV.

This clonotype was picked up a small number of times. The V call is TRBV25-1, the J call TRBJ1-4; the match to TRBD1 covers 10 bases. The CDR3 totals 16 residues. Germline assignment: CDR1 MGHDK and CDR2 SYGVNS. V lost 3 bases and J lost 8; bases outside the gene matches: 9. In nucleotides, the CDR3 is TGTGCCAGCAGTGATTTCCCGACAGGGGGCGGAGAAAAACTGTTTTTT. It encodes CASSDFPTGGGEKLFF.

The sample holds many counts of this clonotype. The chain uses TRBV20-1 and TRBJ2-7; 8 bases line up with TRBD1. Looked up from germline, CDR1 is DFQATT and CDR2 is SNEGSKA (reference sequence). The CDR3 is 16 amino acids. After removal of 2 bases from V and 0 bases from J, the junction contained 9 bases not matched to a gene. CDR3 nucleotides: TGCAGTGCTAGAAGTCCCCAGGGGGCCTCCTCCTACGAGCAGTACTTC. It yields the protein CSARSPQGASSYEQYF.

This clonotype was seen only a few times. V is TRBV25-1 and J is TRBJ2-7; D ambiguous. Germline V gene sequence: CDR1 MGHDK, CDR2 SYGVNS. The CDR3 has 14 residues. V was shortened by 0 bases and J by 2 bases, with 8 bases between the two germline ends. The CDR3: CASSEYKVPYEQYF. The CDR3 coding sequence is TGTGCCAGCAGTGAATATAAGGTTCCCTACGAGCAGTACTTC.

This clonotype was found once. DNA of the CDR3: TGTGCCAGCAGCTTAACGGGAGAATTTGCAGATACGCAGTATTTT. It specifies CASSLTGEFADTQYF. V is TRBV7-3 and J is TRBJ2-3; D may be TRBD2 (5 bases). From germline, CDR1 is SGHTA and CDR2 FQGTGA. CDR3 size: 15 residues. V lost 0 bases and J lost 4, with 11 bases in between.

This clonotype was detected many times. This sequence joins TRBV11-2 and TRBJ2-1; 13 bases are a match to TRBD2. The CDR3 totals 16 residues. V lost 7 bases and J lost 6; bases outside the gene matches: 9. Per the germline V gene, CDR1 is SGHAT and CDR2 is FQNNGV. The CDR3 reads CASTLTGTSGINEQFF. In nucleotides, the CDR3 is TGTGCCAGCACCCTGACCGGGACTAGCGGGATCAATGAGCAGTTCTTC.

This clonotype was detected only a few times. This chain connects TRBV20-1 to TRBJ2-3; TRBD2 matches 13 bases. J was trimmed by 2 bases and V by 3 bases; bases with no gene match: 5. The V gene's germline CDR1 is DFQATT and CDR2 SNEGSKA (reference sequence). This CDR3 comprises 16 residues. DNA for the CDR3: TGCAGTGCTAGTTCGGGGACTAGCGGGGACACAGATACGCAGTATTTT. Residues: CSASSGTSGDTDTQYF.